This TCR beta chain came from a study of Ad26.COV2.S vaccination and SARS-CoV-2 variants. At the level of the study: Within the COV1001 Ad26.COV2.S trial arm, the donor was enrolled. Intramuscularly, Ad26.COV2.S was given either once or twice, 56 days apart.

Study results and limitations: With respect to non-spike TCR breadth, vaccine and placebo recipients were similar. Vaccinees showed greater spike-specific TCR breadth than placebo recipients.

As for this clone: Its antigen is as yet unknown.

TCRdb's table, derived via immunoSEQ multiplex PCR, lists solely in-frame clones and lacks some. The sample has around 300,000 clones; about 90% are singletons. The sample's treatment: 19 received Ad26.COV2.S at low or high dose, single or two shots; 5 received placebo; per-sample allocation not given. The samples date from day 63 after the first vaccine or placebo injection. The CDR3 totals 15 residues. The V gene's germline CDR1 is SGHTA and CDR2 FQGNSA. Trimming cost V 3 bases and J 6 bases; bases outside gene matches: 4. The receptor was isolated from a person aged 18-60 years who received the Ad26.COV2.S COVID-19 vaccine or a placebo. The chain employs TRBV7-2 and TRBJ2-1; 11 bases match TRBD2. This material consisted of peripheral blood, taken in a trial of Ad26.COV2.S vaccine versus placebo. CDR3 DNA: TGTGCCAGCAGCTTTGCGACTAGCGGGGTCAATGAGCAGTTCTTC. Its protein is CASSFATSGVNEQFF.